These 8 T cell receptor beta chains originate from one sample sequenced in a study of shared clonotypes between healthy human individuals. Profiling relied on immunoSEQ multiplex PCR, and the TCRdb table lists in-frame clones only, not all of them. The sample shows about 1 million clones, about 77% of them seen only once. The sequenced sample consisted of memory CD4+ T cells sorted from blood. Subset in this sample: CD45RA-negative fraction. Receptor source: a man aged 18 to 29 in good health.

The gene calls are TRBV13 and TRBJ1-4; 7 bases are a match to TRBD1. The CDR3 covers 14 residues. Trimming removed 5 bases from V and 3 bases from J; junction bases left unmatched: 3. Germline V gene lookup returns CDR1 PRHDT and CDR2 FYEKMQ (reference sequence). The CDR3 loop is CASSLGTANEKLFF. In DNA, the CDR3 is TGTGCCAGCAGCCTCGGGACAGCTAATGAAAAACTGTTTTTT.

The V call is TRBV25-1, the J call TRBJ2-5; D perhaps matches TRBD2 (6 bases). Trimming took 0 bases from V and 5 from J, leaving 13 bases between them. The CDR3 runs to 15 residues. Germline assignment: CDR1 MGHDK and CDR2 SYGVNS. The CDR3 DNA is TGTGCCAGCAGTGAATATACCCCGGGGGTGGAGACCCAGTACTTC. Protein product: CASSEYTPGVETQYF.

The V call is TRBV5-4, the J call TRBJ1-5; 9 bases fit TRBD1. Germline CDR1 is SGHNT and CDR2 is YYREEE (reference sequence). The CDR3 totals 20 residues. Unmatched junction bases numbered 17, after V lost 4 bases and J lost 0 bases. CDR3 in amino acids: CASSRIYLGQGLYSNQPQHF. As DNA, the CDR3 is TGTGCCAGCAGCCGGATTTATCTGGGACAGGGTTTGTATAGCAATCAGCCCCAGCATTTT.

This sequence joins TRBV30 and TRBJ2-3; 8 bases are shared with TRBD2. Trimming removed 3 bases from V and 4 bases from J; junction bases left unmatched: 3. The CDR3 length is 13 residues. Germline CDR1 is GTSNPN and CDR2 is SVGIG (reference sequence). The CDR3 spells CAWSRLAPDTQYF. CDR3 coding DNA: TGTGCCTGGAGCCGACTAGCGCCAGATACGCAGTATTTT.

The chain has TRBV5-4 and TRBJ2-7, with TRBD1 matching over 12 bases. CDR1 and CDR2 (germline): SGHNT, YYREEE (reference sequence). V was clipped by 5 bases and J by 1 base; unmatched bases: 7. The CDR3 loop spans 16 amino acids. CDR3 DNA sequence: TGTGCCAGCAGTATCGGGACAGGGGGCGCGTCCTACGAGCAGTACTTC. It specifies CASSIGTGGASYEQYF.

On this clone itself: The same CDR3 arises from other DNA sequences in this sample as well. The genes are TRBV7-3 and TRBJ2-1; possible D gene TRBD2, 5 bases. Germline V gene data show CDR1 as SGHTA and CDR2 as FQGTGA. Trimming shortened V by 5 bases and J by 5 bases, and 13 bases separated the two germline ends. This CDR3 is 14 amino acids long. The CDR3: CASSPGLANNEQFF. CDR3 sequence (DNA): TGTGCCAGCAGCCCCGGGCTAGCCAACAATGAGCAGTTCTTC.

The J gene is TRBJ2-7, the V gene TRBV14; D gene ambiguous. The CDR3 extends over 14 amino acids. Germline V gene data show CDR1 as SGHDN and CDR2 as FVKESK. V gave up 2 bases and J gave up 10 bases, with 18 bases separating them. CDR3 sequence reads: CASSQQIIGQDQYF. The CDR3 DNA follows: TGTGCCAGCAGCCAACAAATTATAGGGCAGGATCAGTACTTC.

The chain recombines TRBV25-1 with TRBJ2-7, with 13 nucleotides matching TRBD2. This CDR3 has 17 amino acids. V dropped 3 bases and J dropped 4; count of bases not matched to a gene: 9. CDR1 is MGHDK and CDR2 is SYGVNS in the germline V gene. The CDR3 loop is CASSDPHWTSGGYEQYF. The CDR3 nucleotides read TGTGCCAGCAGTGATCCGCACTGGACTAGCGGGGGTTACGAGCAGTACTTC.